This TCR beta chain was identified during a study of T cell responses to AZD1222 COVID-19 vaccine (TCRdb year 2021). Broadly, across the study: A total of just over 230 trial participants underwent TCR sequencing, of whom 200 to 220 had received two doses of AZD1222 and 26 had received two doses of the MenACWY control vaccine. Trial participants were enrolled by age into 18-55, 56-69 and 70-plus year subgroups, with approximately 150, 28 and 58 TCR-sequenced participants respectively. Findings and caveats that apply to the study as a whole: Vaccine-associated CD4 TCRs spanned the whole spike protein, with dominant responses in regions 160-218 and 743-854. Nearly half of unique spike-specific TCRs reportedly recognized epitopes outside regions mutated in the B.1.351 and B.1.1.7 variants. Because no samples from the day 14 peak response were available, repertoires could be characterized only after the peak T cell response. Conclusions about previously exposed vaccinees are limited, since just 6 or 7 AZD1222 recipients were seropositive for SARS-CoV-2 at baseline. A significant rise in spike-specific TCR breadth and depth was observed after two AZD1222 doses relative to day 0 and relative to MenACWY recipients. Participants were mostly white British, with more females than males. The authors suggested clonal diversity may have been underestimated. In the small 56-69-year group, the increase in depth fell short of significance, most likely because of low power.

The CDR3 regions of human TCRbeta chains were analyzed by immunosequencing. Regarding the original processing steps: TCRs in the repertoires were compared against a reference library of SARS-CoV-2-specific TCRs that had been generated with the MIRA antigen-specificity platform. Breadth was defined as the fraction of unique TCRs that were SARS-CoV-2-associated, and depth was defined as the fraction of total T cells that were SARS-CoV-2-associated. Using the MIRA data, each spike-specific TCR was assigned both to the spike region to which the TCR was reactive and to a CD4 or CD8 class. Log10-transformed breadth and depth values were compared by one-way ANOVA with Sidak's multiple comparisons tests. Here the immuneACCESS table is served through TCRdb, limited to in-frame sequences with V and J called. Missing clones are a known gap in these copies; in checked studies unresolved V genes cover under half, and the rest lacks a known reason. V and J calls and clone size are given by that table; D and trimming were obtained from the DNA. This sample comprises tens of thousands of clones, approximately 90% of them detected only once. 4.5% of the sample is taken by the ten largest.

As for this clone: What this receptor recognizes is not known. No qualities accompany the bases; no much larger clone lies one base away.

The time point label here, explained by the study, means: baseline before first vaccination. Sample treatment or condition, as interpreted from the label and publication: meningococcal conjugate vaccine given as trial control. Vaccinee samples were obtained from the UK trials COV001 and COV002, which included a single-blind randomized controlled phase 2/3 trial of AZD1222 (ChAdOx1 nCoV-19) in healthy adults. For TCRbeta chain sequencing, PBMC samples were collected from trial participants at day 0 and at day 28 after the second dose. The sample in question was peripheral blood, obtained on day 0 of MenACWY control vaccination. The TCR was taken from an adult in good health.

The encoded CDR3 is CASSFLASDTQYF. The DNA sequence is as follows: TGTGCCAGCAGTTTCCTGGCCTCAGATACGCAGTATTTT. The chain joins TRBV12-3 or TRBV12-4 to TRBJ2-3; confidence is insufficient to name the D gene. V is cut by 3 bases and J by 4 bases, and the space between the germline ends is 8 bases. Its CDR3 holds 13 amino acids, cysteine through phenylalanine. The kept DNA is CDR3 alone, 39 bases in frame from the first base.